Following are 30 T cell receptor beta chains from one sample sequenced in a study of T cells in localized non-small cell lung cancer. This table comes from immunoSEQ multiplex PCR, and its TCRdb copy is limited to in-frame clones, with some not included. The data show tens of thousands of clones, 90% seen once. Specimen: peripheral blood, collected before any cancer treatment. The origin of the receptors is a woman aged 40 to 75 with stage I lung adenocarcinoma.

The chain recombines TRBV18 with TRBJ2-5, with D unresolved. This CDR3 spans 12 amino acids. V shed 2 bases and J shed 3 bases, with 4 bases lying between them. Per germline, CDR1 KGHSH and CDR2 LQKENI. The chain's CDR3 is CASSPDEETQYF. The CDR3 nucleotides are TGTGCCAGCTCACCAGATGAAGAGACCCAGTACTTC.

The chain links TRBV7-2 to TRBJ2-3; 11 nucleotides line up with TRBD2. Germline assignment: CDR1 SGHTA and CDR2 FQGNSA. The CDR3 contains 14 residues. The V gene end was trimmed by 4 bases and the J gene end by 4 bases; junction bases not matched to a gene: 1. In DNA, the CDR3 is TGTGCCAGCAGCTCACTAGCGGGAGCAGATACGCAGTATTTT. Protein product: CASSSLAGADTQYF.

This clone was observed a single time. The chain carries TRBV28 and TRBJ1-3; D gene uncertain. Per germline, CDR1 MDHEN and CDR2 SYDVKM. V dropped 6 bases and J dropped 8 bases, with 26 bases sitting between them. The CDR3 runs 17 residues. The CDR3 protein is CASSPSWGKRATDTIYF. CDR3 DNA sequence: TGTGCCAGCAGCCCGAGTTGGGGTAAGCGAGCTACCGACACCATATATTTT.

The rearrangement uses TRBV19 and TRBJ1-1, with 8 bases identical to TRBD1. Germline V gene data show CDR1 as LNHDA and CDR2 as SQIVND (reference sequence). Germline trimming cut 10 bases from V and 1 base from J; bases unmatched to any gene: 5. This CDR3 is built from 13 residues. The CDR3 region is CATKTGGNTEAFF. The CDR3 DNA reads as TGTGCCACTAAAACAGGGGGGAACACTGAAGCTTTCTTT.

The gene calls are TRBV7-2 and TRBJ2-1, with unresolved D. Trimming removed 6 bases from V and 6 bases from J, with 9 bases in between. CDR1 SGHTA and CDR2 FQGNSA come from the germline V gene. This CDR3 has 12 residues. The CDR3 sequence is CASSFFGNEQFF. CDR3 bases: TGTGCCAGCAGTTTCTTCGGCAATGAGCAGTTCTTC.

This chain joins TRBV7-8 and TRBJ2-3; a weak D match, TRBD1 (5 bases). CDR3 length: 13 residues. The germline gives CDR1 SGHVS, CDR2 FQNEAQ. V lost 2 bases, J lost 4 bases, and 7 bases lay in between. CDR3 protein: CASSLSRADTQYF. CDR3 nucleotides: TGTGCCAGCAGCTTAAGCAGGGCAGATACGCAGTATTTT.

V gene TRBV6-6 combines with J gene TRBJ1-1; D uncertain. Trimming removed 5 bases from V and 1 base from J, with 14 bases in between. The CDR3 totals 15 residues. CDR1 and CDR2 from the germline V gene are MNHNY and SVGAGI (reference sequence). The CDR3 bases are TGTGCCAGCAGTCGTGAGGCAGTAGGGAACACTGAAGCTTTCTTT. Its protein product is CASSREAVGNTEAFF.

Comment on this clone: The same CDR3 arises from other DNA sequences in this sample as well. This chain links TRBV19 with TRBJ1-5, with D perhaps matching TRBD1 (6 bases). Trimming took off 1 base at V and 6 bases at J, with 13 bases between the two ends. The CDR3 runs to 15 residues. The germline CDR1 and CDR2 sequences are LNHDA and SQIVND (reference sequence). In DNA form, the CDR3 reads TGTGCCAGTAGTATAGTGGGGGAAGGGGGTCAGCCCCAGCATTTT. Translated: CASSIVGEGGQPQHF.

The gene calls are TRBV5-4 and TRBJ2-7; D remains unclear. Trimming cost V 1 base and J 2 bases, with 4 bases left between them. Germline V gene data show CDR1 as SGHNT and CDR2 as YYREEE (reference sequence). There are 12 residues in the CDR3. The CDR3: CASSLFTYEQYF. The DNA of the CDR3 is TGTGCCAGCAGCTTGTTCACCTACGAGCAGTACTTC.

The chain joins TRBV19 to TRBJ2-7; TRBD1 aligns across 8 bases. CDR3 length: 13 amino acids. V lost 6 bases to trimming and J lost 3 bases; unmatched junction nucleotides: 4. Per germline, CDR1 LNHDA and CDR2 SQIVND (reference sequence). The CDR3 DNA follows: TGTGCCAGTAGCCGCGACAGGGGCTACGAGCAGTACTTC. Its protein is CASSRDRGYEQYF. Based on the CDR3 plus reference TRBV19 and TRBJ2-7, the full variable domain is DGGITQSPKYLFRKEGQNVTLSCEQNLNHDAMYWYRQDPGQGLRLIYYSQIVNDFQKGDIAEGYSVSREKKESFPLTVTSAQKNPTAFYLCASSRDRGYEQYFGPGTRLTVT.

This clone has a single count. J is TRBJ2-4 and V is TRBV6-1, with D hard to call. Per the germline V gene, CDR1 is MNHNS and CDR2 is SASEGT. The V end was cut by 2 bases, the J end by 1 base, with 9 bases between. There are 15 residues in the CDR3. This CDR3 is CASSELGGAKNIQYF. As DNA, the CDR3 is TGTGCCAGCAGTGAACTAGGCGGTGCCAAAAACATTCAGTACTTC.

The CDR3 here is CASRRGTSGNTGELFF. The CDR3 nucleotides read TGTGCCAGCAGGCGCGGGACTAGCGGGAACACCGGGGAGCTGTTTTTT. V gene TRBV7-9 combines with J gene TRBJ2-2; TRBD2 matches at 11 bases. The V gene's germline CDR1 is SEHNR and CDR2 FQNEAQ (reference sequence). After removal of 6 bases from V and 1 base from J, the junction contained 4 bases not matched to a gene. This CDR3 spans 16 amino acids.

The genes are TRBV9 and TRBJ1-2; D is ambiguous. Trimming cost V 0 bases and J 5 bases, with 11 bases left between them. CDR3 length: 14 amino acids. The germline V gene has CDR1 SGDLS and CDR2 YYNGEE. The CDR3 region is CASSVDGGRYGYTF. The CDR3 coding sequence is TGTGCCAGCAGCGTAGATGGAGGGAGATATGGCTACACCTTC.

This chain links TRBV6-5 with TRBJ1-5, with TRBD1 matching over 7 bases. CDR3 size: 15 residues. The trim removed 0 bases at V and 4 bases at J, leaving 3 bases unmatched. Germline values: CDR1 MNHEY, CDR2 SVGAGI. As DNA, the CDR3 is TGTGCCAGCAGTTACTCGGGACAGTTAAATCAGCCCCAGCATTTT. It yields the protein CASSYSGQLNQPQHF.

This clone was detected only a few times. This chain connects TRBV11-2 to TRBJ2-7, with 8 bases aligning to TRBD2. CDR3 size: 16 residues. Looked up from germline, CDR1 is SGHAT and CDR2 is FQNNGV. J lost 6 bases, V lost 2 bases, and 12 bases had no gene match. The CDR3 spells CASSLRSGGTLGEQYF. The CDR3, as DNA: TGTGCCAGCAGCTTAAGGAGCGGGGGAACCCTGGGCGAGCAGTACTTC.

The gene calls are TRBV11-1 and TRBJ2-5; no clear D. TRBJ2-7 matches the DNA end more closely, so the J call is doubtful. CDR1 and CDR2 (germline): SGHAT, FQDESV (reference sequence). The CDR3 totals 11 residues. The CDR3 spells CASSSLYEQYF. CDR3 in DNA: TGTGCCAGCAGCTCGCTCTACGAGCAGTACTTC.

This sequence joins TRBV5-1 and TRBJ2-2, with a possible D match to TRBD1 (5 bases). The CDR3 runs to 14 residues. V was pared by 5 bases and J by 1 base, with 9 bases between. Germline V gene sequence: CDR1 SGHRS, CDR2 YFSETQ. The CDR3 sequence: CASRQGGNTGELFF. In DNA, the CDR3 is TGCGCCAGCAGGCAGGGTGGGAACACCGGGGAGCTGTTTTTT.

V and J are TRBV6-1 and TRBJ1-2, with D unresolved. The CDR3 is 15 residues long. The V gene's germline CDR1 is MNHNS and CDR2 SASEGT. The ends were cut back, 1 base at V and 6 bases at J, with 15 bases in the middle. The CDR3 reads CASSEDYNLSDGYTF. The CDR3 DNA is TGTGCCAGCAGTGAAGACTATAACTTGTCGGATGGCTACACCTTC.

The rearrangement uses TRBV19 and TRBJ1-1; tentatively, D is TRBD1 (6 bases). V lost 11 bases, J lost 3 bases, and 16 bases lay in between. The CDR3 runs to 13 residues. Germline CDR1 LNHDA, CDR2 SQIVND (reference sequence). The CDR3 loop is CACFKGEDTEAFF. The CDR3 bases are TGTGCCTGCTTCAAGGGGGAGGACACTGAAGCTTTCTTT.

This rearrangement joins TRBV29-1 to TRBJ1-2; D uncertain. V lost 3 bases, J lost 4 bases, and 12 bases lay in between. Germline V gene data show CDR1 as SQVTM and CDR2 as ANQGSEA. The CDR3 loop spans 13 amino acids. The CDR3 is CSVDDKTGYGYTF. CDR3 nucleotide sequence: TGCAGCGTTGACGATAAGACCGGCTATGGCTACACCTTC. Filled out from reference TRBV29-1 and TRBJ1-2, the complete variable domain reads SAVISQKPSRDICQRGTSLTIQCQVDSQVTMMFWYRQQPGQSLTLIATANQGSEATYESGFVIDKFPISRPNLTFSTLTVSNMSPEDSSIYLCSVDDKTGYGYTFGSGTRLTVV.

The chain links TRBV30 to TRBJ2-7; weak D call: TRBD2 (5 bases). Trimming shortened V by 5 bases and J by 4 bases, and 9 bases separated the two germline ends. Per the germline V gene, CDR1 is GTSNPN and CDR2 is SVGIG (reference sequence). The CDR3 totals 11 residues. The CDR3 loop reads CAWGGLYEQYF. The DNA for the CDR3 is TGTGCCTGGGGAGGACTTTACGAGCAGTACTTC.

The rearrangement links TRBV5-1 to TRBJ1-4, with D possibly matching TRBD1 (5 bases). This CDR3 contains 15 residues. The germline V gene encodes CDR1 SGHRS and CDR2 YFSETQ. V lost 0 bases to trimming and J lost 8 bases, with 14 bases between them. CDR3 region: CASSLDGRGEEKLFF. CDR3 nucleotide sequence: TGCGCCAGCAGCTTGGATGGGAGGGGAGAAGAAAAACTGTTTTTT.

The chain couples TRBV7-2 to TRBJ1-1, with TRBD1 as a possible D gene (6 bases). V was trimmed by 6 bases and J by 6 bases, leaving 14 bases between them. The CDR3 consists of 13 residues. Germline V gene lookup returns CDR1 SGHTA and CDR2 FQGNSA. Written as DNA, the CDR3 is TGTGCCAGCAGTTTCGACAGGTGGTCTGAAGCTTTCTTT. Protein sequence: CASSFDRWSEAFF. The whole variable domain, remainder taken from reference TRBV7-2 and TRBJ1-1, is GAGVSQSPSNKVTEKGKDVELRCDPISGHTALYWYRQSLGQGLEFLIYFQGNSAPDKSGLPSDRFSAERTGGSVSTLTIQRTQQEDSAVYLCASSFDRWSEAFFGQGTRLTVV.

The gene calls are TRBV7-3 and TRBJ2-7; 8 nucleotides match TRBD2. The CDR3 consists of 14 residues. V lost 5 bases, J lost 0 bases, and 3 bases stayed unmatched. Per germline, CDR1 SGHTA and CDR2 FQGTGA. The CDR3, as DNA: TGTGCCAGCAGCCCAAGCGGGGGCTCCTACGAGCAGTACTTC. Translated: CASSPSGGSYEQYF.

The chain joins TRBV29-1 to TRBJ2-2; TRBD1 matches 7 bases. The germline gives CDR1 SQVTM, CDR2 ANQGSEA. J gave up 3 bases and V 4 bases, and 8 bases lay outside the gene matches. The CDR3 has 15 amino acids. The CDR3 reads CSVGPAGGDTGELFF. CDR3 in DNA: TGCAGCGTTGGGCCGGCAGGGGGTGACACCGGGGAGCTGTTTTTT.

This clone was detected only once. V gene TRBV11-1 combines with J gene TRBJ2-1, with 12 bases fitting TRBD2. Germline loops: CDR1 SGHAT, CDR2 FQDESV (reference sequence). J was trimmed by 4 bases and V by 5 bases; bases with no gene match: 6. The CDR3 covers 16 residues. In DNA form, the CDR3 reads TGTGCCAGCAGCCCCTGGACTAGCGGGGTATACAATGAGCAGTTCTTC. Amino acid sequence: CASSPWTSGVYNEQFF.

The chain has TRBV2 and TRBJ1-1, with no clear D. CDR1 SNHLY and CDR2 FYNNEI come from the germline V gene. This CDR3 has 14 residues. With 2 bases removed from V and 2 bases from J, the gap between germline ends came to 9 bases. CDR3 residues: CASSESQVNTEAFF. The CDR3 DNA reads TGTGCCAGCAGTGAAAGTCAGGTAAACACTGAAGCTTTCTTT.

This chain uses TRBV2 with TRBJ2-1, with 8 bases aligning to TRBD2. The CDR3 is made up of 17 amino acids. The V gene end was trimmed by 0 bases and the J gene end by 5 bases; junction bases not matched to a gene: 9. Germline loops: CDR1 SNHLY, CDR2 FYNNEI. The CDR3 DNA reads as TGTGCCAGCAGTGAAGCTTACCCCGGGAGGGCCCACAATGAGCAGTTCTTC. Translation: CASSEAYPGRAHNEQFF.

This chain links TRBV4-3 with TRBJ1-2; D unresolved. This CDR3 has 13 amino acids. The ends were cut back, 4 bases at V and 4 bases at J, with 10 bases in the middle. Germline lookup yields CDR1 LGHNA and CDR2 YSLEER. CDR3 sequence reads: CASSPRTGYGYTF. The CDR3 DNA reads as TGCGCCAGCAGCCCCCGGACGGGCTATGGCTACACCTTC.

This clone came up a few times. The V and J genes are TRBV29-1 and TRBJ2-2; TRBD2 aligns across 9 bases. The germline CDR1 and CDR2 sequences are SQVTM and ANQGSEA. This CDR3 comprises 16 residues. Losses at the gene ends were 4 bases for V and 1 base for J; bases not matched to a gene: 7. CDR3 protein: CSVVGLAGMNTGELFF. The CDR3 DNA follows: TGCAGCGTTGTGGGGCTAGCGGGGATGAACACCGGGGAGCTGTTTTTT.